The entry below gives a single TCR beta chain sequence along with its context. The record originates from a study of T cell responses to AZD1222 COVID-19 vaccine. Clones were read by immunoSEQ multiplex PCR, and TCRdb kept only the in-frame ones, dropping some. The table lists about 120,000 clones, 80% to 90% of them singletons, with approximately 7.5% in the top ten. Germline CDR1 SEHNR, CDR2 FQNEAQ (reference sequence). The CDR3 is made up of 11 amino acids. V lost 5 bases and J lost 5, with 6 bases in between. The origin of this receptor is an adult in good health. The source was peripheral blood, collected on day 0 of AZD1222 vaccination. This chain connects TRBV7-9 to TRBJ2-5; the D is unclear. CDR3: CASSPSETQYF. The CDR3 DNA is TGTGCCAGCAGCCCATCGGAGACCCAGTACTTC. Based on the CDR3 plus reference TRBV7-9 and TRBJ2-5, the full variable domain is DTGVSQNPRHKITKRGQNVTFRCDPISEHNRLYWYRQTLGQGPEFLTYFQNEAQLEKSRLLSDRFSAERPKGSFSTLEIQRTEQGDSAMYLCASSPSETQYFGPGTRLLVL.